This entry lists 28 T cell receptor beta chains sequenced from one sample in a study of blood T cell repertoires in COVID-19. TCRdb's table, derived via immunoSEQ multiplex PCR, lists solely in-frame clones and lacks some. The sample lists 300,000 or so clones; 70% to 90% were seen once. The sequenced material came from peripheral blood. The receptors were gathered from a woman in her 30s who had recovered from COVID-19.

Turning to this clone: This sample also contains other DNA sequences that code for the same CDR3. The chain carries TRBV7-3 and TRBJ2-5; the D gene is possibly TRBD2 (6 bases). The length of the CDR3 is 14 residues. Germline V lookup: CDR1 SGHTA, CDR2 FQGTGA. V dropped 1 base and J dropped 4 bases, with 10 bases sitting between them. CDR3 region: CASSLMGGAETQYF. In DNA form, the CDR3 reads TGTGCCAGCAGCTTAATGGGGGGAGCAGAGACCCAGTACTTC.

The chain combines TRBV28 with TRBJ1-2, with 8 bases lining up with TRBD1. V lost 3 bases, J lost 8 bases, and 5 bases stayed unmatched. This CDR3 is built from 13 residues. CDR1 MDHEN and CDR2 SYDVKM come from the germline V gene. The CDR3 sequence: CASSLVQGGGYTF. In DNA form, the CDR3 reads TGTGCCAGCAGTTTGGTACAGGGGGGCGGCTACACCTTC.

The chain carries TRBV18 and TRBJ1-2, with D possibly TRBD1 on 5 matching bases. Trimming pared 3 bases from V and 4 bases from J, leaving 15 bases between. The CDR3 is made up of 15 amino acids. CDR1 is KGHSH and CDR2 is LQKENI in the germline V gene. CDR3 protein: CASSPLVLGGYGYTF. The CDR3 DNA follows: TGTGCCAGCTCACCGCTCGTTCTGGGGGGCTATGGCTACACCTTC. Supplemented by reference TRBV18 and TRBJ1-2, the full variable domain reads NAGVMQNPRHLVRRRGQEARLRCSPMKGHSHVYWYRQLPEEGLKFMVYLQKENIIDESGMPKERFSAEFPKEGPSILRIQQVVRGDSAAYFCASSPLVLGGYGYTFGSGTRLTVV.

The genes are TRBV5-5 and TRBJ2-1; D might be TRBD2 (5 bases). Trimming took 0 bases from V and 2 from J, leaving 15 bases between them. The CDR3 is 17 amino acids. CDR1 and CDR2 (germline): SGHKS, YYEKEE (reference sequence). The CDR3, as DNA: TGTGCCAGCAGCTTGGTCTCGAGTAGCGCCACCTACAATGAGCAGTTCTTC. Its translation: CASSLVSSSATYNEQFF.

Concerning this clone itself: The same CDR3 also results from other DNA sequences found in this sample. The rearrangement uses TRBV27 and TRBJ2-7; TRBD1 agrees at 7 bases. The germline V gene has CDR1 MNHEY and CDR2 SMNVEV (reference sequence). The CDR3 is made up of 13 amino acids. The trim removed 3 bases at V and 1 base at J, leaving 0 bases unmatched. CDR3 in DNA: TGTGCCAGCAGTTTGGGACAGTCCTACGAGCAGTACTTC. It yields the protein CASSLGQSYEQYF.

The chain recombines TRBV6-6 with TRBJ1-1; no clear D. Germline V CDR1 and CDR2: MNHNY, SVGAGI (reference sequence). The CDR3 extends over 11 amino acids. Trimming stripped 5 bases from V and 5 bases from J, with 6 bases between. As DNA, the CDR3 is TGTGCCAGCAGTAGGGAGACTGAAGCTTTCTTT. Translating it yields CASSRETEAFF.

The chain has TRBV7-3 and TRBJ1-2; D might be TRBD1 (6 bases). Trimming shortened V by 8 bases and J by 0 bases, and 10 bases separated the two germline ends. This CDR3 region has 13 residues. Looked up from germline, CDR1 is SGHTA and CDR2 is FQGTGA. This CDR3 reads CASSRTANYGYTF. CDR3 nucleotide sequence: TGTGCCAGCTCCAGGACAGCTAACTATGGCTACACCTTC.

The chain couples TRBV3-1 (or the pseudogene TRBV3-2) to TRBJ2-5; 11 bases line up with TRBD2. V shed 3 bases and J 4 bases; nucleotides not matched to a gene: 10. This CDR3 has 17 amino acids. Germline V gene sequence: CDR1 LGHDT, CDR2 YNNKEL (reference sequence). As DNA, the CDR3 is TGTGCCAGCAGCCATGCCATAGCGGGGGGGCTCAGAGAGACCCAGTACTTC. Translated, it gives CASSHAIAGGLRETQYF.

This clone was picked up one time. The chain combines TRBV7-3 with TRBJ1-1; D uncertain. The V end lost 0 bases, the J end lost 7 bases, and 9 bases lay between the germline ends. This CDR3 is 13 amino acids long. The germline V gene encodes CDR1 SGHTA and CDR2 FQGTGA. The CDR3 region has the DNA TGTGCCAGCAGCTTAACTCAGGCTCGTGAAGCTTTCTTT. Residues: CASSLTQAREAFF.

J is TRBJ2-5 and V is TRBV5-1, with D maybe TRBD1 (6 bases). The CDR3 extends over 14 amino acids. CDR1 is SGHRS and CDR2 is YFSETQ in the germline V gene. Trimming cost V 0 bases and J 1 base, with 7 bases left between them. DNA of the CDR3: TGCGCCAGCAGCTTGGTGACAGGCCAAGAGACCCAGTACTTC. Its protein product is CASSLVTGQETQYF.

This chain joins TRBV7-9 and TRBJ2-5, with 7 bases identical to TRBD2. CDR3 length: 13 residues. Germline CDR1 reads SEHNR; CDR2 reads FQNEAQ (reference sequence). J gave up 5 bases and V 5 bases, and 5 bases lay outside the gene matches. The chain's CDR3 is CASSETSRETQYF. The CDR3 bases are TGTGCCAGCAGCGAGACTAGCAGGGAGACCCAGTACTTC.

J is TRBJ1-1 and V is TRBV9; unclear D gene. Looked up from germline, CDR1 is SGDLS and CDR2 is YYNGEE. The CDR3 runs 13 residues. Deletions cut 3 bases from V and 0 bases from J, with 6 bases between. CDR3 amino acids: CASSGYLNTEAFF. The CDR3 DNA sequence: TGTGCCAGCAGCGGTTATTTGAACACTGAAGCTTTCTTT.

The chain employs TRBV28 and TRBJ1-1; 7 bases are a match to TRBD1. Trimming removed 5 bases from V and 4 bases from J; junction bases left unmatched: 13. Germline lookup yields CDR1 MDHEN and CDR2 SYDVKM. The CDR3 is 16 residues long. CDR3 DNA: TGTGCCAGCAGTCATAACACCCCAGGGGGAGGCACTGAAGCTTTCTTT. Residues: CASSHNTPGGGTEAFF.

The CDR3 sequence: CASSAPTGFYNEQFF. The CDR3 DNA reads TGTGCCAGCAGCGCCCCGACAGGTTTCTACAATGAGCAGTTCTTC. The rearrangement links TRBV9 to TRBJ2-1, with D perhaps matching TRBD1 (6 bases). The germline V gene encodes CDR1 SGDLS and CDR2 YYNGEE. CDR3 length equals 15 residues. V lost 3 bases, J lost 3 bases, and 13 bases lay in between.

This rearrangement joins TRBV6-5 to TRBJ2-5; D is perhaps TRBD1 (7 bases). The V gene lost 8 bases and the J gene lost 5 bases, with 12 bases spanning the gap. Looked up from germline, CDR1 is MNHEY and CDR2 is SVGAGI. This CDR3 is built from 12 residues. The CDR3 region is CASSGGWETQYF. As DNA, the CDR3 is TGTGCCAGCTCAGGGGGGTGGGAGACCCAGTACTTC.

V gene TRBV3-1 (or the pseudogene TRBV3-2) combines with J gene TRBJ2-1; perhaps TRBD2 as D (5 bases). Germline CDR1 is LGHDT and CDR2 is YNNKEL (reference sequence). Between the trimmed V and J ends, which lost 3 bases and 4 bases, there was a span of 7 bases. The CDR3 is made up of 13 amino acids. CDR3 in amino acids: CASSHTGYNEQFF. The CDR3, as DNA: TGTGCCAGCAGCCATACGGGGTACAATGAGCAGTTCTTC.

The V and J genes are TRBV11-3 and TRBJ2-2; maybe TRBD1 (6 bases). Trimming stripped 5 bases from V and 6 bases from J, with 16 bases between. This CDR3 has 15 amino acids. The germline gives CDR1 SGHNT, CDR2 YENEEA. CDR3 DNA: TGTGCCAGCAGCAAATATACAGGGATGGCCGGGGAGCTGTTTTTT. It yields the protein CASSKYTGMAGELFF.

The chain links TRBV27 to TRBJ1-1; TRBD1 aligns across 8 bases. CDR3 length: 14 residues. Germline trimming cut 5 bases from V and 5 bases from J; bases unmatched to any gene: 7. Germline CDR1 reads MNHEY; CDR2 reads SMNVEV (reference sequence). Here the CDR3 DNA reads TGTGCCAGCAGTGGCAGGGGGCTGGGGACTGAAGCTTTCTTT. It yields the protein CASSGRGLGTEAFF.

The chain recombines TRBV2 with TRBJ2-7, with TRBD1 identical over 7 bases. J lost 7 bases, V lost 5 bases, and 8 bases had no gene match. CDR3 size: 13 residues. The V gene's germline CDR1 is SNHLY and CDR2 FYNNEI. CDR3 region: CASSWDSPGEQYF. The CDR3 DNA sequence: TGTGCCAGCAGTTGGGACAGCCCGGGGGAGCAGTACTTC. Filled out from reference TRBV2 and TRBJ2-7, the complete variable domain reads EPEVTQTPSHQVTQMGQEVILRCVPISNHLYFYWYRQILGQKVEFLVSFYNNEISEKSEIFDDQFSVERPDGSNFTLKIRSTKLEDSAMYFCASSWDSPGEQYFGPGTRLTVT.

About this clone: The same CDR3 arises from other DNA sequences in this sample as well. The V and J genes are TRBV6-1 and TRBJ2-7; D is ambiguous. Germline loops: CDR1 MNHNS, CDR2 SASEGT. With 2 bases removed from V and 0 bases from J, the gap between germline ends came to 5 bases. This CDR3 comprises 13 residues. The CDR3 region is CASSESSSYEQYF. CDR3 sequence (DNA): TGTGCCAGCAGTGAATCCAGCTCCTACGAGCAGTACTTC.

CDR3 amino acids: CASSQSRTGLGLYEQYF. Written as DNA, the CDR3 is TGTGCCAGCAGCCAAAGCCGGACTGGTTTGGGTTTATACGAGCAGTACTTC. The V call is TRBV4-2, the J call TRBJ2-7; tentative D call: TRBD2 (5 bases). Trimming stripped 2 bases from V and 4 bases from J, with 21 bases between. Germline V gene lookup returns CDR1 LGHNA and CDR2 YNFKEQ. This CDR3 is 17 amino acids long.

This clone has just a few counts. The J gene is TRBJ2-3, the V gene TRBV6-6, with D perhaps TRBD1 (6 bases). The V end lost 10 bases, the J end lost 2 bases, and 16 bases lay between the germline ends. The CDR3 length is 14 residues. Germline CDR1 and CDR2: MNHNY and SVGAGI (reference sequence). CDR3 coding DNA: TGTGCCACCACAGGGCGAAGGGACACAGATACGCAGTATTTT. This encodes CATTGRRDTDTQYF.

The chain employs TRBV11-2 and TRBJ1-4; D might be TRBD1 (5 bases). The germline CDR1 and CDR2 sequences are SGHAT and FQNNGV. The ends were cut back, 4 bases at V and 7 bases at J, with 16 bases in the middle. There are 15 residues in the CDR3. CDR3 region: CASSSGIISGEKLFF. The DNA of the CDR3 is TGTGCCAGCAGCTCAGGGATCATTTCGGGTGAAAAACTGTTTTTT.

This rearrangement joins TRBV19 to TRBJ1-5; D not resolved. V dropped 4 bases and J dropped 4 bases, with 17 bases sitting between them. CDR1 is LNHDA and CDR2 is SQIVND in the germline V gene (reference sequence). This CDR3 is built from 16 residues. DNA of the CDR3: TGTGCCAGTAGTAAGAGCCGGAGGGAGGGTAATCAGCCCCAGCATTTT. Its translation is CASSKSRREGNQPQHF.

This clone occurred once. The rearrangement links TRBV6-5 to TRBJ2-7; TRBD1 matches 9 bases. Germline CDR1 MNHEY, CDR2 SVGAGI. The J segment lost 4 bases and the V segment lost 6 bases, leaving 7 bases of the junction unmatched. The CDR3 covers 14 residues. The CDR3 DNA sequence: TGTGCCAGCAGGATAACAGGGGGCGGGTACGAGCAGTACTTC. It translates to CASRITGGGYEQYF.

This clone was counted a few times. The V and J genes are TRBV28 and TRBJ1-1; the match to TRBD1 covers 7 bases. The V and J ends lost 6 bases and 2 bases, in that order; junction bases with no gene match: 6. The CDR3 has 14 amino acids. Germline V gives CDR1 MDHEN, CDR2 SYDVKM. The CDR3 reads CASSGTGANTEAFF. DNA for the CDR3: TGTGCCAGCAGCGGAACAGGGGCCAACACTGAAGCTTTCTTT.

V is TRBV9 and J is TRBJ1-5; D remains unclear. Germline V CDR1 and CDR2: SGDLS, YYNGEE. V was trimmed by 4 bases and J by 2 bases, leaving 13 bases between them. The CDR3 length is 15 residues. CDR3 loop: CASSPSERRNQPQHF. In DNA, the CDR3 is TGTGCCAGCAGCCCATCCGAGCGGCGCAATCAGCCCCAGCATTTT.

The chain combines TRBV29-1 with TRBJ2-1; TRBD2 agrees at 8 bases. The V gene end was trimmed by 5 bases and the J gene end by 10 bases; junction bases not matched to a gene: 13. Germline CDR1 and CDR2: SQVTM and ANQGSEA. This CDR3 contains 14 residues. The CDR3 coding sequence is TGCAGCGTTCTCCGAGCGGGGGAGAGGGGAGAGCAGTTCTTC. Encoded protein: CSVLRAGERGEQFF.